This is a list of T cell receptor beta chains from one sample in a study of T cell responses to AZD1222 COVID-19 vaccine. Sequencing used immunoSEQ multiplex PCR; TCRdb keeps in-frame clones, though not all of them. The sample lists 150,000 to 200,000 clones, approximately 90% occurring once. The sample was peripheral blood, taken 28 days after the second AZD1222 dose. Source of these receptors: an adult who received the AZD1222 COVID-19 vaccine. Both conserved end residues are part of each CDR3. The D gene is left open where the match is weak. Not every row has a clone size; where given, it reads once, few, many or a size class.

d_call	clone_size	j_call	v_call	cdr3_nt	cdr3_aa
TRBD2	.	TRBJ2-6	TRBV18	TGTGCCAGCTCAACAGTTCCAGCGGGAGTCTCGGGGGCCAACGTCCTGACTTTC	CASSTVPAGVSGANVLTF
TRBD1	.	TRBJ1-1	TRBV25-1	TGTGCCAGCAGTGACCGACAGGGGGCCACTGAAGCTTTCTTT	CASSDRQGATEAFF
.	.	TRBJ1-1	TRBV20-1	TGCAGTGCTAGTACGTACGGTTTGGAAACTGAAGCTTTCTTT	CSASTYGLETEAFF
TRBD1	.	TRBJ1-5	TRBV2	TGTGCCAGCAGTGAAGCGCGGACAGGGGTTCAGCCCCAGCATTTT	CASSEARTGVQPQHF
TRBD1	once	TRBJ2-1	TRBV28	TGTGCCAGCCAAAGGGACAGGGGGAGGAATGAGCAGTTCTTC	CASQRDRGRNEQFF
.	.	TRBJ2-7	TRBV5-4	TGTGCCAGCAGCTGGGGTGCGGGGTCGGGGGAGCAGTACTTC	CASSWGAGSGEQYF
TRBD1	.	TRBJ2-7	TRBV27	TGTGCCAGCAGCCGAGGGGCGGGACAGGGCCACTACGAGCAGTACTTC	CASSRGAGQGHYEQYF
.	few	TRBJ1-2	TRBV28	TGTGCCAGCAGTTTAATGATCGGCTATGGCTACACCTTC	CASSLMIGYGYTF
.	.	TRBJ1-6	TRBV19	TGTGCCAGTTCGAACAGAGCTAATTCACCCCTCCACTTT	CASSNRANSPLHF
.	.	TRBJ1-5	TRBV19	TGTGCCAGTAGTACCCTCGGCAGGATTAACAATCAGCCCCAGCATTTT	CASSTLGRINNQPQHF
.	.	TRBJ2-7	TRBV6-2/TRBV6-3	TGTGCCAGCAGCCCTAACGTCGACCGGACCGAGCAGTACTTC	CASSPNVDRTEQYF
TRBD2	.	TRBJ2-2	TRBV27	TGTGCCAGCAGTTTGGTACTAGCGGGAGCGAACACCGGGGAGCTGTTTTTT	CASSLVLAGANTGELFF
TRBD1	.	TRBJ2-2	TRBV11-3	TGTGCCAGCAGCCTCGGGACAGGGTACACCGGGGAGCTGTTTTTT	CASSLGTGYTGELFF
.	.	TRBJ2-3	TRBV7-9	TGTGCCAGCAGCTTAGTTTCCACAGATACGCAGTATTTT	CASSLVSTDTQYF
.	.	TRBJ2-4	TRBV21-1	TGTGCCAGCAGGTGGGACAGGGGGTACATTCAGTACTTC	CASRWDRGYIQYF
.	.	TRBJ2-4	TRBV18	TGTGCCAGCTCACCAAAGGCAGGGGGAGGTTTTTTGGACATTCAGTACTTC	CASSPKAGGGFLDIQYF
TRBD2	.	TRBJ2-3	TRBV2	TGTGCCAGAGGACTAGCGCAAGATACGCAGTATTTT	CARGLAQDTQYF
.	.	TRBJ1-1	TRBV5-8	TGTGCCAGCAGCTTGACATTCTCGGGGGGCTACGTGAACACTGAAGCTTTCTTT	CASSLTFSGGYVNTEAFF
TRBD1	once	TRBJ2-7	TRBV9	TGTGCCAGCAGCTCTGCGGGACAGGGCTACGAGCAGTACTTC	CASSSAGQGYEQYF
.	.	TRBJ1-2	TRBV28	TGTGCCAGCGGATCGAAGAACTATGGCTACACCTTC	CASGSKNYGYTF
TRBD2	.	TRBJ2-3	TRBV5-4	TGTGCCAGCAGCAGGGGACTAGCAGAGACAGATACGCAGTATTTT	CASSRGLAETDTQYF
.	.	TRBJ2-1	TRBV5-4	TGTGCCAGCAGTTTATGGGAGACTCAAGACAATGAGCAGTTCTTC	CASSLWETQDNEQFF
.	.	TRBJ2-7	TRBV28	TGTGCCAGCAGTTTAAGGCTCGGCACCAGGAGCTCCTACGAGCAGTACTTC	CASSLRLGTRSSYEQYF
.	.	TRBJ1-4	TRBV19	TGTGCCAGTAGTATCCTGGGGCAGGGATCTGGTCGGAATGAAAAACTGTTTTTT	CASSILGQGSGRNEKLFF
.	.	TRBJ2-1	TRBV7-2	TGTGCCAGCAGCTTGGGCCCCCAGGCCGGGTCCTACAATGAGCAGTTCTTC	CASSLGPQAGSYNEQFF
.	.	TRBJ1-2	TRBV28	TGTGCCAGCAGGCCGGGAGGGAACTATGGCTACACCTTC	CASRPGGNYGYTF
.	.	TRBJ1-2	TRBV6-1	TGTGCCAGCAGTGAATCAGGTTTTTTCGGCTACACCTTC	CASSESGFFGYTF
TRBD1	.	TRBJ2-7	TRBV15	TGTGCCACCAGCACTCGGACAGGGGGCGCGGGGGAGCAGTACTTC	CATSTRTGGAGEQYF
TRBD1	.	TRBJ1-3	TRBV18	TGTGCCAGCTCACTTCTGAAGGGACAGGCTTACTCTGGAAACACCATATATTTT	CASSLLKGQAYSGNTIYF
.	.	TRBJ2-7	TRBV7-6	TGTGCCAGCAGCCTAAGAGGTCAGGGTACCTACGAGCAGTACTTC	CASSLRGQGTYEQYF
.	.	TRBJ2-2	TRBV7-3	TGTGCCAGCAGCTTAGCGGATGCCGGGGAGCTGTTTTTT	CASSLADAGELFF